The next 21 T cell receptor beta chains were all read from a single sample in a study of cytomegalovirus exposure and HLA in healthy donors. PCR primers comprised 60 Vbeta and 13 Jbeta primers. Data came from immunoSEQ multiplex PCR; TCRdb stores just in-frame clones and leaves some out. The data show over 150,000 clones, 74% seen once. The sequencing input was PBMCs. The receptors derive from a man aged 25-45 years in good health and CMV-seronegative.

This clone appeared once. The chain recombines TRBV7-8 with TRBJ1-1; D gene ambiguous. The CDR3 runs 14 residues. V was trimmed by 2 bases and J by 4 bases, leaving 11 bases between them. Germline V gene lookup returns CDR1 SGHVS and CDR2 FQNEAQ. The CDR3 DNA reads TGTGCCAGCAGCTTATCGGGGTGGACCACTGAAGCTTTCTTT. Amino acid sequence: CASSLSGWTTEAFF.

The J gene is TRBJ2-1, the V gene TRBV4-3; tentative D call: TRBD2 (5 bases). Germline CDR1 and CDR2: LGHNA and YSLEER. V lost 8 bases and J lost 2, with 10 bases in between. The CDR3 is 13 amino acids. The DNA for the CDR3 is TGCGCCAGCTCGGACTCAACCTACAATGAGCAGTTCTTC. Protein product: CASSDSTYNEQFF.

This clone was seen more than once but under ten times. The J gene is TRBJ2-5, the V gene TRBV5-4, with a tentative D call TRBD1 (6 bases). V was shortened by 3 bases and J by 3 bases, with 9 bases between the two germline ends. This CDR3 has 13 residues. From germline, CDR1 is SGHNT and CDR2 YYREEE (reference sequence). The CDR3: CASSWHREETQYF. For the CDR3, the DNA is TGTGCCAGCAGCTGGCACAGGGAAGAGACCCAGTACTTC.

V and J are TRBV5-1 and TRBJ1-2; D possibly corresponds to TRBD1 (5 bases). CDR1 and CDR2 from the germline V gene are SGHRS and YFSETQ. The V end lost 5 bases, the J end lost 3 bases, and 11 bases lay between the germline ends. CDR3 length: 13 residues. The CDR3 DNA sequence: TGCGCCAGCAGAACAGGAGGGGACTATGGCTACACCTTC. Translating gives CASRTGGDYGYTF.

The V gene is TRBV5-4, the J gene TRBJ2-7; D is undetermined. The germline V gene encodes CDR1 SGHNT and CDR2 YYREEE (reference sequence). V lost 4 bases, J lost 3 bases, and 14 bases lay in between. The CDR3 extends over 14 amino acids. For the CDR3, the DNA is TGTGCCAGCAGCAGAAATCGAGGATACTACGAGCAGTACTTC. Translating it yields CASSRNRGYYEQYF.

The chain carries TRBV28 and TRBJ1-3; TRBD1 aligns across 7 bases. V shed 5 bases, J shed 8 bases, and the junction held 3 bases outside the gene matches. Germline CDR1 reads MDHEN; CDR2 reads SYDVKM. There are 12 residues in the CDR3. The CDR3 DNA sequence: TGTGCCAGCAGTCAACAGGGGTACACCATATATTTT. It yields the protein CASSQQGYTIYF.

V and J are TRBV6-5 and TRBJ1-2; D might be TRBD1 (6 bases). The CDR3 spans 13 residues. Germline CDR1 reads MNHEY; CDR2 reads SVGAGI. V was shortened by 2 bases and J by 4 bases, with 8 bases between the two germline ends. CDR3 residues: CASSYGDTYGYTF. The CDR3 DNA sequence: TGTGCCAGCAGTTACGGGGACACCTATGGCTACACCTTC.

In its sample, this clone was seen once. V and J are TRBV6-6 and TRBJ2-1; D is possibly TRBD1 (5 bases). CDR3 length: 15 residues. V lost 6 bases, J lost 1 base, and 13 bases lay in between. Germline lookup yields CDR1 MNHNY and CDR2 SVGAGI (reference sequence). CDR3 DNA sequence: TGTGCCAGCAGGGCCTCAGGGCCATCCTACAATGAGCAGTTCTTC. Protein sequence: CASRASGPSYNEQFF.

This chain connects TRBV2 to TRBJ1-5, with TRBD1 matching 8 bases. Trimming removed 6 bases from V and 2 bases from J; junction bases left unmatched: 18. The CDR3 is 19 residues long. CDR1 is SNHLY, CDR2 FYNNEI, per germline. CDR3 DNA: TGTGCCAGCAGCTACCAGCTGACAGGGGTTCAGGACGGCAATCAGCCCCAGCATTTT. Encoded protein: CASSYQLTGVQDGNQPQHF.

This sequence joins TRBV6-6 and TRBJ2-1, with D tentatively TRBD1 (5 bases). V gave up 6 bases and J gave up 8 bases, with 11 bases separating them. CDR1 and CDR2 (germline): MNHNY, SVGAGI (reference sequence). The CDR3 runs to 12 residues. This chain's CDR3 is CASRTGFDEQFF. The CDR3 DNA is TGTGCCAGCAGAACAGGTTTCGATGAGCAGTTCTTC.

CDR3 nucleotide sequence: TGCGCCAGCAGCTTGGCGGGGGGCGGGGGCTACGAGCAGTACTTC. It is translated as CASSLAGGGGYEQYF. The chain has TRBV5-1 and TRBJ2-7; D is perhaps TRBD2 (7 bases). The germline V gene encodes CDR1 SGHRS and CDR2 YFSETQ. Trimming left V 0 bases short and J 3 bases short, with 13 bases between. This CDR3 has 15 amino acids.

CDR3 sequence reads: CASSLTGDQPQHF. DNA for the CDR3: TGCGCCAGCAGCTTGACAGGAGATCAGCCCCAGCATTTT. The chain recombines TRBV5-1 with TRBJ1-5, with D perhaps matching TRBD1 (5 bases). CDR3 size: 13 residues. Germline CDR1 reads SGHRS; CDR2 reads YFSETQ. V was trimmed by 1 base and J by 5 bases, leaving 7 bases between them.

This clone was picked up a small number of times. The chain couples TRBV7-2 to TRBJ1-6; D may be TRBD1 (6 bases). Germline lookup yields CDR1 SGHTA and CDR2 FQGNSA. This CDR3 has 15 residues. Trimming left V 5 bases short and J 7 bases short, with 15 bases between. In DNA form, the CDR3 reads TGTGCCAGCAGCCCCATGGGACAACCGAATTCACCCCTCCACTTT. Residues: CASSPMGQPNSPLHF.

The chain couples TRBV13 to TRBJ1-2, with D uncertain. Germline loops: CDR1 PRHDT, CDR2 FYEKMQ (reference sequence). V lost 7 bases and J lost 2, with 11 bases in between. The CDR3 consists of 13 residues. In DNA form, the CDR3 reads TGTGCCAGCACCGTTGCGACAAACTATGGCTACACCTTC. It codes for CASTVATNYGYTF.

The chain carries TRBV14 and TRBJ1-2; 8 bases are a match to TRBD1. V trimming: 6 bases; J trimming: 3 bases; junction bases outside the gene matches: 12. Per the germline V gene, CDR1 is SGHDN and CDR2 is FVKESK. This CDR3 contains 16 residues. The CDR3 reads CASSPKVSGGDYGYTF. The CDR3 bases are TGTGCCAGCAGTCCCAAGGTGTCAGGGGGCGACTATGGCTACACCTTC.

This chain uses TRBV7-9 with TRBJ1-1; TRBD1 agrees at 8 bases. Looked up from germline, CDR1 is SEHNR and CDR2 is FQNEAQ (reference sequence). The CDR3 totals 15 residues. With V trimmed by 2 bases and J by 1 base, 3 bases remained unmatched. The CDR3 coding sequence is TGTGCCAGCAGCTTATACAGGGGGGCGAACACTGAAGCTTTCTTT. As protein: CASSLYRGANTEAFF. Filled out from reference TRBV7-9 and TRBJ1-1, the complete variable domain reads DTGVSQNPRHKITKRGQNVTFRCDPISEHNRLYWYRQTLGQGPEFLTYFQNEAQLEKSRLLSDRFSAERPKGSFSTLEIQRTEQGDSAMYLCASSLYRGANTEAFFGQGTRLTVV.

This clone was seen just once. This chain joins TRBV7-9 and TRBJ2-1, with 10 bases lining up with TRBD1. Germline V lookup: CDR1 SEHNR, CDR2 FQNEAQ (reference sequence). After removal of 5 bases from V and 4 bases from J, the junction contained 5 bases not matched to a gene. CDR3 size: 15 residues. CDR3 sequence reads: CASSTRQGAYNEQFF. CDR3 nucleotides: TGTGCCAGCAGCACCCGACAGGGGGCTTACAATGAGCAGTTCTTC. Full variable domain (remainder filled in from reference TRBV7-9 and TRBJ2-1): DTGVSQNPRHKITKRGQNVTFRCDPISEHNRLYWYRQTLGQGPEFLTYFQNEAQLEKSRLLSDRFSAERPKGSFSTLEIQRTEQGDSAMYLCASSTRQGAYNEQFFGPGTRLTVL.

The sample holds one count of this clone. CDR3 nucleotides: TGTGCCAGCAGCTCTGGGACAGGGAGTTCACCCCTCCACTTT. This translates into CASSSGTGSSPLHF. This chain joins TRBV7-9 and TRBJ1-6; 9 bases are shared with TRBD1. Germline values: CDR1 SEHNR, CDR2 FQNEAQ (reference sequence). V trimming: 4 bases; J trimming: 9 bases; junction bases outside the gene matches: 4. CDR3 size: 14 residues.

The CDR3: CASSSLGTGGISNQPQHF. CDR3 bases: TGTGCCAGCAGTTCCCTTGGGACAGGGGGCATTAGCAATCAGCCCCAGCATTTT. The V and J genes are TRBV27 and TRBJ1-5; 12 bases align to TRBD1. The CDR3 consists of 18 residues. Germline V gene lookup returns CDR1 MNHEY and CDR2 SMNVEV (reference sequence). V gave up 4 bases and J gave up 0 bases; unmatched junction bases: 7.

The chain employs TRBV16 and TRBJ1-1; 12 bases are a match to TRBD1. After removal of 4 bases from V and 4 bases from J, the junction contained 10 bases not matched to a gene. The CDR3 loop spans 17 amino acids. Germline CDR1 and CDR2: KGHSY and FQNENV. The CDR3 is CASSRTGTGGGGTEAFF. Here the CDR3 DNA reads TGTGCCAGCAGCCGAACCGGGACAGGGGGCGGTGGCACTGAAGCTTTCTTT.

With respect to this clone: A read error may produce the germline difference seen at one junction end. CDR3 nucleotides: TGCGCCAGCAGTACTGACTATAATTCACCCCTCAACTTT. This encodes CASSTDYNSPLNF. The rearrangement links TRBV5-1 to TRBJ1-6, with D hard to call. This CDR3 is 13 amino acids long. In germline, CDR1 is SGHRS, CDR2 YFSETQ.